This T cell receptor beta chain is drawn from a study of T-cell reconstitution after alpha-beta-depleted transplantation in children. This clonotype has only a few counts. Its antigen is unidentified. It was with unique molecular identifiers that the TCRbeta library was prepared. TCRdb reprocessed the PCR reads with MiXCR, giving one entry per CDR3 protein. The table includes some 260,000 distinct CDR3 sequences, more than 20% detected once. Points from the study as a whole: TCRbeta diversity was high at day 60 in some patients (a result of surviving recipient T cells and thymic progenitors). At around two months after transplant, the alpha-beta T cells were reportedly derived from several hundred expanded clones that came from non-depleted graft cells. Newly produced T cells mostly accounted for T-cell counts and diversity one year post-transplant.

Sequenced here: PBMCs, mostly from graft donor cells, sampled 360 days after TCRalphabeta/CD19-depleted stem cell transplant. The receptor's source is a female patient aged 2-9 years who had a stem cell transplant for congenital amegakaryocytic thrombocytopenia, so the T cells may come from the graft donor.

CDR3 loop: CAINRDRGTEAFF. Here the CDR3 DNA reads TGTGCCATTAACCGGGACAGGGGAACTGAAGCTTTCTTT. The V call is TRBV10-3, the J call TRBJ1-1; TRBD1 matches at 10 bases. The trim removed 9 bases at V and 5 bases at J, leaving 6 bases unmatched. From germline, CDR1 is ENHRY and CDR2 SYGVKD. The length of the CDR3 is 13 residues.